The following is a T cell receptor (beta chain) sequence with its context. The data were taken from a study of control samples from healthy donors and cancer patients. Sequenced by immunoSEQ multiplex PCR; TCRdb stores in-frame clones only, minus some. The data hold tens of thousands of clones, with around nine tenths observed a single time. CDR3 length: 15 residues. Germline V gives CDR1 SQVTM, CDR2 ANQGSEA. V was pared by 0 bases and J by 6 bases, with 9 bases of the junction left unmatched. The specimen sequenced was blood. This receptor was taken from a woman aged 60-75 years in good health. The chain couples TRBV29-1 to TRBJ1-1; 8 nucleotides match TRBD1. CDR3 in DNA: TGCAGCGTTGAAGAGGTGGGGACAGGTAGCGCTGAAGCTTTCTTT. Translated, it gives CSVEEVGTGSAEAFF. Variable domain in full (rest from reference TRBV29-1 and TRBJ1-1): SAVISQKPSRDICQRGTSLTIQCQVDSQVTMMFWYRQQPGQSLTLIATANQGSEATYESGFVIDKFPISRPNLTFSTLTVSNMSPEDSSIYLCSVEEVGTGSAEAFFGQGTRLTVV.